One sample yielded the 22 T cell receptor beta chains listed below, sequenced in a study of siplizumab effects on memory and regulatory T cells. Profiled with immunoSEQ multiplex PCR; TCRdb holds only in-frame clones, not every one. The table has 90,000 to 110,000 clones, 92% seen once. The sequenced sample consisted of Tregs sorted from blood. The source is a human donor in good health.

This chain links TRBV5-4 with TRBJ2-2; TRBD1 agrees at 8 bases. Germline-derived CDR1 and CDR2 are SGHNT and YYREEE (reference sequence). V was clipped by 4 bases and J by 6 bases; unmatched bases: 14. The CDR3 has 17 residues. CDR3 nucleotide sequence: TGTGCCAGCAGCAAGGGAACAGGGGGAATCCAAGCCGGGGAGCTGTTTTTT. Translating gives CASSKGTGGIQAGELFF.

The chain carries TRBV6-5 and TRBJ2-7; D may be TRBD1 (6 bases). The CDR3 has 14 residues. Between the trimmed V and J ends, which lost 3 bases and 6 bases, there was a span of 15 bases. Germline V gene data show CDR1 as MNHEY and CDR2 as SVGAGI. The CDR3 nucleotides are TGTGCCAGCAGTTATGGGCCAAGGGGGAGCGAGCAGTACTTC. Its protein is CASSYGPRGSEQYF.

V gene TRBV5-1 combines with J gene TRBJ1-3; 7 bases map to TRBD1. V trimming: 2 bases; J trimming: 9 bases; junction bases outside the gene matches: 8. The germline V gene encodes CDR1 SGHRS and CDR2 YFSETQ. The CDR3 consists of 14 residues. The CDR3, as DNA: TGCGCCAGCAGCTTCGGGACAGACTTCGCCACCATATATTTT. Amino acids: CASSFGTDFATIYF.

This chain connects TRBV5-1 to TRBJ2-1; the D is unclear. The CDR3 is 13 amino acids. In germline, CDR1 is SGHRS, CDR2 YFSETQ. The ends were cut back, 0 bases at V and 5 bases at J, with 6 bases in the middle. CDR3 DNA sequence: TGCGCCAGCAGCTTGGCTGATGACAATGAGCAGTTCTTC. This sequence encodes CASSLADDNEQFF. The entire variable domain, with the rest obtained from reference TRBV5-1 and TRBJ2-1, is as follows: KAGVTQTPRYLIKTRGQQVTLSCSPISGHRSVSWYQQTPGQGLQFLFEYFSETQRNKGNFPGRFSGRQFSNSRSEMNVSTLELGDSALYLCASSLADDNEQFFGPGTRLTVL.

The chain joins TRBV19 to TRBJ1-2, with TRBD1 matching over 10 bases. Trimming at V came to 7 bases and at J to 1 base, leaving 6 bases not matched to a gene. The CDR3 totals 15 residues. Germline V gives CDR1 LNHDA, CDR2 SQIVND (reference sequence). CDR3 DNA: TGTGCCAGTAACCTCCGGGACAGGGGTAACTATGGCTACACCTTC. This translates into CASNLRDRGNYGYTF. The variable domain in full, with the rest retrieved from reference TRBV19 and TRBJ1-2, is DGGITQSPKYLFRKEGQNVTLSCEQNLNHDAMYWYRQDPGQGLRLIYYSQIVNDFQKGDIAEGYSVSREKKESFPLTVTSAQKNPTAFYLCASNLRDRGNYGYTFGSGTRLTVV.

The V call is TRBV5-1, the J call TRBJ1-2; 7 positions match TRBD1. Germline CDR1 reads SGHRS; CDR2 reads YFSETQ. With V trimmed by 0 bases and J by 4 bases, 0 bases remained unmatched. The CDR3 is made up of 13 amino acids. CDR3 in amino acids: CASSLGTGYGYTF. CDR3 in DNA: TGCGCCAGCAGCTTGGGGACAGGCTATGGCTACACCTTC.

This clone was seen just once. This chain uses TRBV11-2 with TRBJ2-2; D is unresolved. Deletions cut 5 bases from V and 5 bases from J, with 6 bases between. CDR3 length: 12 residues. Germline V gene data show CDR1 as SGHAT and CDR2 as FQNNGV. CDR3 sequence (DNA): TGTGCCAGCAGCCTGACGACCGGGGAGCTGTTTTTT. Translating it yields CASSLTTGELFF.

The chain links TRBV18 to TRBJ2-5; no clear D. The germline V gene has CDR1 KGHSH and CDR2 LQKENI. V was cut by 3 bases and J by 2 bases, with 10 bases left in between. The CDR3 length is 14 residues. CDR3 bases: TGTGCCAGCTCACCGAGAGCTAGTCAAGAGACCCAGTACTTC. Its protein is CASSPRASQETQYF.

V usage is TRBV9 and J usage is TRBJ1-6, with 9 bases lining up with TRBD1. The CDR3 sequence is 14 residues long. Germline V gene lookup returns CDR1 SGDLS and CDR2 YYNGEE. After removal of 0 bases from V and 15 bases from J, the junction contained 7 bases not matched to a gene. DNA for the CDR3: TGTGCCAGCAGCGTAGAGGGACAGGGCCTTCTCCTCCACTTT. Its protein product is CASSVEGQGLLLHF.

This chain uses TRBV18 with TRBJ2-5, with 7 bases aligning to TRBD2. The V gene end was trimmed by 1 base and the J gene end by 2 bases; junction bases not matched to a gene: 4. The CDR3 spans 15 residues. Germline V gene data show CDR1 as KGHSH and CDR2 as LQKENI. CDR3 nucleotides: TGTGCCAGCTCACCACTTAGCGGGCCACAAGAGACCCAGTACTTC. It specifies CASSPLSGPQETQYF.

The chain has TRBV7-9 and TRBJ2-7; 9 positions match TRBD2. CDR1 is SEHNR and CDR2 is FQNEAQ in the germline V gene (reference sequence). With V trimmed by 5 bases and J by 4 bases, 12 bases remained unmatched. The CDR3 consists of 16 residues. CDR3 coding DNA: TGTGCCAGCAGCCGGGCCGGTGGTAGCGGGGGTTACGAGCAGTACTTC. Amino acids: CASSRAGGSGGYEQYF.

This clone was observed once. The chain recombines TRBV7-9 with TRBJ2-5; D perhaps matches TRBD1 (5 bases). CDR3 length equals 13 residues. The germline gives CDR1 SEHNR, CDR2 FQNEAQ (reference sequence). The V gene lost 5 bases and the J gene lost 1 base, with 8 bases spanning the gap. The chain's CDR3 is CASSNQGQETQYF. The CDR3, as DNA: TGTGCCAGCAGCAACCAGGGCCAAGAGACCCAGTACTTC.

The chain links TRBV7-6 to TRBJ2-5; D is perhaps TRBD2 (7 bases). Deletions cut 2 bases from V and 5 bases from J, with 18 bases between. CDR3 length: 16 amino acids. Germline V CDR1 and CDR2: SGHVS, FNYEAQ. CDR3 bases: TGTGCCAGCAGCTTATCAGCGGGACACCCTTGGGAGACCCAGTACTTC. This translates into CASSLSAGHPWETQYF.

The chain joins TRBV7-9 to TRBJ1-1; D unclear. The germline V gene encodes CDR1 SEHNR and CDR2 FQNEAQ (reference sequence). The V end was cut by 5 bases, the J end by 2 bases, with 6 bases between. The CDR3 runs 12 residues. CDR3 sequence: CASSNDNTEAFF. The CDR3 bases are TGTGCCAGCAGCAACGACAACACTGAAGCTTTCTTT.

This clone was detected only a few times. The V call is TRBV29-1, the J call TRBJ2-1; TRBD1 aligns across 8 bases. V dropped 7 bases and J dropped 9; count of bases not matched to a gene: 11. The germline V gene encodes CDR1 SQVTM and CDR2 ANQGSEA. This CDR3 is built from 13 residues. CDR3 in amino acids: CSALNRGSSEQFF. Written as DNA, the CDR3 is TGCAGCGCCCTAAACAGGGGGTCTAGTGAGCAGTTCTTC.

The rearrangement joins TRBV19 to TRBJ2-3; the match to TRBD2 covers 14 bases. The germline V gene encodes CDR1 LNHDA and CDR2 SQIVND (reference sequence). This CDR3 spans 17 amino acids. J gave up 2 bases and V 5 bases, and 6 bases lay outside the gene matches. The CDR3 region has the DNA TGTGCCAGTAGTCCCGGGACTAGCGGGAGAACCACAGATACGCAGTATTTT. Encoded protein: CASSPGTSGRTTDTQYF.

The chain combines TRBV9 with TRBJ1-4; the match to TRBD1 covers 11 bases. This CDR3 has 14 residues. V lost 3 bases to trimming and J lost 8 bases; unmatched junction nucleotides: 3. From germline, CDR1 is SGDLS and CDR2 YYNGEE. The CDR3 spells CASSEDRGREKLFF. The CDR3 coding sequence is TGTGCCAGCAGCGAGGACAGGGGGCGAGAAAAACTGTTTTTT.

Here the CDR3 reads CASSRAGGGGYEQYF. The DNA of the CDR3 is TGCGCCAGCAGCCGGGCAGGGGGCGGAGGATACGAGCAGTACTTC. V and J are TRBV5-1 and TRBJ2-7, with 8 bases fitting TRBD1. This CDR3 has 15 residues. The ends lost 4 bases at V and 4 bases at J; junction bases unmatched: 10. Per the germline V gene, CDR1 is SGHRS and CDR2 is YFSETQ.

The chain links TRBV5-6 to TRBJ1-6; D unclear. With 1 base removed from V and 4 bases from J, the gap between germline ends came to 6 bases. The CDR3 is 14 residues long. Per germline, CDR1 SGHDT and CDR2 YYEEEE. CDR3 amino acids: CASSLPSYNSPLHF. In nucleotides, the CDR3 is TGTGCCAGCAGCTTGCCCAGTTATAATTCACCCCTCCACTTT. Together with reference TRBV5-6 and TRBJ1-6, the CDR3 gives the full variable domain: DAGVTQSPTHLIKTRGQQVTLRCSPKSGHDTVSWYQQALGQGPQFIFQYYEEEERQRGNFPDRFSGHQFPNYSSELNVNALLLGDSALYLCASSLPSYNSPLHFGNGTRLTVT.

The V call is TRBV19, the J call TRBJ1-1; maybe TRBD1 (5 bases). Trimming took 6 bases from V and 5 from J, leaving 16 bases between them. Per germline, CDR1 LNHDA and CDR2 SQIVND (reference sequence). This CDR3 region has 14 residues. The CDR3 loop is CASRTDSRITEAFF. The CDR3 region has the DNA TGTGCCAGTAGGACCGACAGTAGGATAACTGAAGCTTTCTTT. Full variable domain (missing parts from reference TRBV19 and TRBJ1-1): DGGITQSPKYLFRKEGQNVTLSCEQNLNHDAMYWYRQDPGQGLRLIYYSQIVNDFQKGDIAEGYSVSREKKESFPLTVTSAQKNPTAFYLCASRTDSRITEAFFGQGTRLTVV.

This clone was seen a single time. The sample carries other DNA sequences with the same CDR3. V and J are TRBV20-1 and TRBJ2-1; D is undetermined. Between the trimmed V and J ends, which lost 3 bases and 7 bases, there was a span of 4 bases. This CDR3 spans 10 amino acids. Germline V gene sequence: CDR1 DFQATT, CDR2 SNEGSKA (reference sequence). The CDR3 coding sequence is TGCAGTGCTAGTTTGAATGAGCAGTTCTTC. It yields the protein CSASLNEQFF.

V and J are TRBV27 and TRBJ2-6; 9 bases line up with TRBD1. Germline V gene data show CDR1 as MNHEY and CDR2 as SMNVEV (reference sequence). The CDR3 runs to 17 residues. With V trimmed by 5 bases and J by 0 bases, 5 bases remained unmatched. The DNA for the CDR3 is TGTGCCAGCAGTAAGGGACAGGGCAACTCTGGGGCCAACGTCCTGACTTTC. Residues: CASSKGQGNSGANVLTF.